The 15 T cell receptor beta chains below all came from one sample that was sequenced in a study of tumor-infiltrating lymphocytes in primary liver carcinoma (dated by TCRdb to between 2016 and 2019). Blood RNA was extracted from unsorted whole blood with TRIzol reagent; germline DNA came from the DNeasy Blood & Tissue kit. The data were produced on an Illumina HiSeq 2500. Using a constant-region primer and ProtoScript II reverse transcriptase, TCRbeta-specific cDNA was reverse-transcribed from about 540 ng total RNA. The TCRbeta libraries were prepared through three rounds of nested multiplex PCR following a slightly modified ARM-PCR procedure. Each of the first two PCR rounds ran for about 9 cycles and used multiplex TRBV1-TRBV30 forward primers together with a Cbeta reverse primer. TCRdb reran the public reads through fastp at Q25 and MiXCR, keeping productive beta chains. Each record represents a unique CDR3 protein, reported with the most common genes and DNA among its rows. This sample lists 330,000 or so distinct CDR3 sequences; approximately 64% were detected once. In total, the top ten clones hold approximately 5.9% of the sample.

The specimen was peripheral blood. The receptors come from a man aged 40-50 years with primary liver carcinoma and hepatitis B virus infection.

The chain is built from TRBV6-6 and TRBJ2-7; 7 bases are a match to TRBD2. The CDR3 spans 15 residues. Germline-derived CDR1 and CDR2 are MNHNY and SVGAGI (reference sequence). V lost 2 bases and J lost 4; bases outside the gene matches: 8. CDR3 sequence: CASSYRGGRGYEQYF. The CDR3 DNA is TGTGCCAGCAGTTACAGGGGAGGGCGGGGTTACGAGCAGTACTTC.

The chain combines TRBV14 with TRBJ2-7; 11 positions match TRBD1. CDR3 length equals 14 residues. Germline lookup yields CDR1 SGHDN and CDR2 FVKESK. V lost 1 base, J lost 7 bases, and 3 bases stayed unmatched. DNA of the CDR3: TGTGCCAGCAGCCAAGGGACAGGGGGCGATGAGCAGTACTTC. This translates into CASSQGTGGDEQYF.

The rearrangement uses TRBV11-2 and TRBJ2-2; D might be TRBD2 (7 bases). V dropped 0 bases and J dropped 12 bases, with 20 bases sitting between them. The CDR3 covers 16 residues. Germline V CDR1 and CDR2: SGHAT, FQNNGV. CDR3 bases: TGTGCCAGCAGCTTAGACGGCCCACGGGGGGCAGGGAAGCTGTTTTTT. This sequence encodes CASSLDGPRGAGKLFF. The full variable domain, its missing parts supplied by reference TRBV11-2 and TRBJ2-2, is EAGVAQSPRYKIIEKRQSVAFWCNPISGHATLYWYQQILGQGPKLLIQFQNNGVVDDSQLPKDRFSAERLKGVDSTLKIQPAKLEDSAVYLCASSLDGPRGAGKLFFGEGSRLTVL.

This chain joins TRBV11-2 and TRBJ2-7; D not certain. Trimming took off 4 bases at V and 0 bases at J, with 13 bases between the two ends. CDR1 and CDR2 from the germline V gene are SGHAT and FQNNGV. The CDR3 is made up of 15 amino acids. The CDR3, as DNA: TGTGCCAGCAGCTCCCATACCAGGAGCTCCTACGAGCAGTACTTC. It translates to CASSSHTRSSYEQYF. The variable domain in full, with the rest retrieved from reference TRBV11-2 and TRBJ2-7, is EAGVAQSPRYKIIEKRQSVAFWCNPISGHATLYWYQQILGQGPKLLIQFQNNGVVDDSQLPKDRFSAERLKGVDSTLKIQPAKLEDSAVYLCASSSHTRSSYEQYFGPGTRLTVT.

A note on this clonotype: The junction does not match germline at one end; this may be a read error. The chain has TRBV6-6 and TRBJ2-4; 10 bases align to TRBD1. The germline CDR1 and CDR2 sequences are MNHNY and SVGAGI (reference sequence). The CDR3 consists of 15 residues. The CDR3 reads CASSGTGAAQNIQYF. Written as DNA, the CDR3 is TGTGCCAGCAGTGGGACAGGGGCGGCCCAAAACATCCAGTACTTC.

The J gene is TRBJ1-1, the V gene TRBV12-3 or TRBV12-4; D perhaps matches TRBD1 (6 bases). The CDR3 is 20 amino acids. Trimming cost V 3 bases and J 4 bases, with 30 bases left between them. The CDR3: CASSLRLDQGPLNERTEAFF. CDR3 nucleotides: TGTGCCAGCAGTTTGCGTCTTGATCAGGGGCCTCTGAATGAACGCACTGAAGCTTTCTTT.

CDR3 loop: CASSPTSSGHYNEQFF. The DNA of the CDR3 is TGTGCCAGCAGTCCCACCTCTAGCGGGCACTACAATGAGCAGTTCTTC. The V gene is TRBV6-5, the J gene TRBJ2-1; 8 bases are a match to TRBD2. J gave up 3 bases and V 5 bases, and 9 bases lay outside the gene matches. The CDR3 is 16 residues long. Germline assignment: CDR1 MNHEY and CDR2 SVGAGI.

The CDR3 loop is CSASDGRTTSGTAYEQYF. DNA of the CDR3: TGCAGTGCTAGCGATGGCAGGACGACTAGCGGGACCGCCTACGAGCAGTACTTC. The chain links TRBV20-1 to TRBJ2-7, with 11 bases identical to TRBD2. Germline CDR1 is DFQATT and CDR2 is SNEGSKA (reference sequence). The CDR3 has 18 amino acids. Unmatched junction bases numbered 15, after V lost 3 bases and J lost 2 bases.

In its sample, this clonotype was seen once. The chain combines TRBV11-2 with TRBJ2-7; TRBD1 agrees at 8 bases. Germline V gene sequence: CDR1 SGHAT, CDR2 FQNNGV. This CDR3 comprises 16 residues. With 7 bases clipped from V and 5 bases from J, the junction kept 16 bases outside the gene matches. CDR3 residues: CASNPTRDRGQHEQYF. Here the CDR3 DNA reads TGTGCCAGCAACCCTACCAGAGACAGGGGACAACACGAGCAGTACTTC.

With respect to this clonotype: This likely comes from a read error, as the CDR3 has no conserved phenylalanine or tryptophan at its end. The chain carries TRBV11-2 and TRBJ1-2, with D uncertain. In germline, CDR1 is SGHAT, CDR2 FQNNGV. Trimming pared 5 bases from V and 8 bases from J, leaving 18 bases between. There are 14 residues in the CDR3. The CDR3 bases are TGTGCCAGCAGCAGACTTGGGATGGTTATGGGCTACACCCTC. It translates to CASSRLGMVMGYTL.

This clonotype was counted many times. V and J are TRBV4-1 and TRBJ2-3, with no clear D. V was pared by 6 bases and J by 0 bases, with 10 bases between. The CDR3 consists of 14 residues. In germline, CDR1 is MGHRA, CDR2 YSYEKL. For the CDR3, the DNA is TGCGCCAGCAGACGGGCTTTTAGCACAGATACGCAGTATTTT. Translated, it gives CASRRAFSTDTQYF.

This chain links TRBV4-1 with TRBJ1-1; unclear D gene. Per the germline V gene, CDR1 is MGHRA and CDR2 is YSYEKL. The CDR3 is made up of 16 amino acids. Deletions cut 1 base from V and 2 bases from J, with 14 bases between. As DNA, the CDR3 is TGCGCCAGCAGCCAAGCTACCGACACCTCAAACACTGAAGCTTTCTTT. Translating gives CASSQATDTSNTEAFF.

The rearrangement links TRBV27 to TRBJ2-1, with a weak D call TRBD1 (6 bases). Germline loops: CDR1 MNHEY, CDR2 SMNVEV (reference sequence). V was shortened by 5 bases and J by 1 base, with 9 bases between the two germline ends. CDR3 length equals 14 residues. In DNA form, the CDR3 reads TGTGCCAGCAGTAGGGGGTCTTCCTACAATGAGCAGTTCTTC. Its protein product is CASSRGSSYNEQFF.

In this sample, this clonotype turned up once. The chain is built from TRBV29-1 and TRBJ1-1, with D possibly being TRBD1 (6 bases). The CDR3 covers 13 residues. Trimming removed 4 bases from V and 5 bases from J, with 14 bases in between. Germline loops: CDR1 SQVTM, CDR2 ANQGSEA. The CDR3 loop reads CSVGSGAQTEAFF. In nucleotides, the CDR3 is TGCAGCGTTGGGTCAGGGGCACAGACTGAAGCTTTCTTT.

The chain links TRBV5-1 to TRBJ2-7, with 9 bases that match TRBD2. The CDR3 covers 16 residues. V was clipped by 3 bases and J by 1 base; unmatched bases: 8. Looked up from germline, CDR1 is SGHRS and CDR2 is YFSETQ. The CDR3 is CASSSRQLAGSYEQYF. The CDR3 DNA reads TGCGCCAGCAGCTCCCGGCAGCTAGCGGGGTCCTACGAGCAGTACTTC. Combining the CDR3 with reference TRBV5-1 and TRBJ2-7 gives the whole variable domain KAGVTQTPRYLIKTRGQQVTLSCSPISGHRSVSWYQQTPGQGLQFLFEYFSETQRNKGNFPGRFSGRQFSNSRSEMNVSTLELGDSALYLCASSSRQLAGSYEQYFGPGTRLTVT.